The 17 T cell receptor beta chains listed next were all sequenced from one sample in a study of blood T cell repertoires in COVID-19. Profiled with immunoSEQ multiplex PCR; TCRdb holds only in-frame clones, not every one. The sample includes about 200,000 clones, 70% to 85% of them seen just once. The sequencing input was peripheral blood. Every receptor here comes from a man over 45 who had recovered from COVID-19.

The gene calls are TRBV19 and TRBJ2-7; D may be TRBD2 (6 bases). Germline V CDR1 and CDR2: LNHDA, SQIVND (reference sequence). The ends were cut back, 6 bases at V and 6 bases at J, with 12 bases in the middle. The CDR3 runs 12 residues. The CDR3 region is CASRPGGGEQYF. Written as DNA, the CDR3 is TGTGCCAGTAGGCCCGGGGGAGGCGAGCAGTACTTC.

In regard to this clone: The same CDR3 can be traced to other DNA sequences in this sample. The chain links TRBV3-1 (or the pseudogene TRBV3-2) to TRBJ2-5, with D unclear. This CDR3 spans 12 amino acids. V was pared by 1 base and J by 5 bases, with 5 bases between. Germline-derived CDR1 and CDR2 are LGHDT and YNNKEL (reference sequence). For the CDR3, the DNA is TGTGCCAGCAGCCAAGGACTGGAGACCCAGTACTTC. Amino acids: CASSQGLETQYF.

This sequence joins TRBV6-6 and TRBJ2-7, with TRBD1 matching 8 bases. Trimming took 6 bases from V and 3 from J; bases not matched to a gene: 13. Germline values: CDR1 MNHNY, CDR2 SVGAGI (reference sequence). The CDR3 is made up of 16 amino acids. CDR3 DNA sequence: TGTGCCAGCAGATTTACAGGGGGTAGTATTCTCTACGAGCAGTACTTC. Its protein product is CASRFTGGSILYEQYF.

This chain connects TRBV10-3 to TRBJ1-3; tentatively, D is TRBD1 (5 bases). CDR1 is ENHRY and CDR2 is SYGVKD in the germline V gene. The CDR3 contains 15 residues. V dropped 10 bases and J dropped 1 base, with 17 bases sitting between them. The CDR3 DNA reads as TGTGCCACCGCGGCTAACCAGGGTTCTGGAAACACCATATATTTT. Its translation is CATAANQGSGNTIYF.

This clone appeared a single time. The CDR3: CASSSAQGFNEKLFF. Here the CDR3 DNA reads TGTGCCAGCAGCAGCGCCCAGGGGTTTAACGAAAAACTGTTTTTT. V and J are TRBV2 and TRBJ1-4, with D possibly matching TRBD1 (6 bases). V dropped 6 bases and J dropped 8 bases, with 19 bases sitting between them. Germline V lookup: CDR1 SNHLY, CDR2 FYNNEI. There are 15 residues in the CDR3.

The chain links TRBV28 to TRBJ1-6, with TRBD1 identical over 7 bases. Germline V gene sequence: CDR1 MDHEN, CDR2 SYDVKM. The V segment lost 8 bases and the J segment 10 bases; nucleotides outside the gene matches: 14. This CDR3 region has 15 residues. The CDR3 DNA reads TGTGCCAGCGCTATCAATCCGTCAGGGGGGTCACCCCTCCACTTT. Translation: CASAINPSGGSPLHF.

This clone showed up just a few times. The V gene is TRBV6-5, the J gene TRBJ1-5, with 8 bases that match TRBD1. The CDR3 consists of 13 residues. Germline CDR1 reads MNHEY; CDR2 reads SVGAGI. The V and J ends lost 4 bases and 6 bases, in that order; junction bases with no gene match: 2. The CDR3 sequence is CASSSGGRQPQHF. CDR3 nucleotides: TGTGCCAGCAGTTCAGGGGGCCGTCAGCCCCAGCATTTT.

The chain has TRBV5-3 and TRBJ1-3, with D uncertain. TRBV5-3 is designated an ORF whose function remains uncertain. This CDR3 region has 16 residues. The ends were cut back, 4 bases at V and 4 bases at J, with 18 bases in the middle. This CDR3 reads CARSLIRFFSGNTIYF. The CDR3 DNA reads TGTGCCAGAAGCCTGATCCGGTTTTTTTCGGGAAACACCATATATTTT.

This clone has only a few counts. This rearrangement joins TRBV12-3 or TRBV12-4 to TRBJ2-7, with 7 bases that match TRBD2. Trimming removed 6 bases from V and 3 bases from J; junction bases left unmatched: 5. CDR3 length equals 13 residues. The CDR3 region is CASRGGEYYEQYF. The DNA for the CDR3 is TGTGCCAGCAGGGGGGGGGAGTACTACGAGCAGTACTTC.

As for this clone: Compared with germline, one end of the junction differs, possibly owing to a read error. The CDR3 bases are TGTGCCAGCACCTTAAGCGGGAGGCCCTACAATGAGCAGTTCTTC. It translates to CASTLSGRPYNEQFF. This chain uses TRBV7-2 with TRBJ2-1; the match to TRBD2 covers 9 bases. Germline V gene sequence: CDR1 SGHTA, CDR2 FQGNSA. This CDR3 has 15 amino acids. The variable domain in full, completed from reference TRBV7-2 and TRBJ2-1, reads GAGVSQSPSNKVTEKGKDVELRCDPISGHTALYWYRQSLGQGLEFLIYFQGNSAPDKSGLPSDRFSAERTGGSVSTLTIQRTQQEDSAVYLCASTLSGRPYNEQFFGPGTRLTVL.

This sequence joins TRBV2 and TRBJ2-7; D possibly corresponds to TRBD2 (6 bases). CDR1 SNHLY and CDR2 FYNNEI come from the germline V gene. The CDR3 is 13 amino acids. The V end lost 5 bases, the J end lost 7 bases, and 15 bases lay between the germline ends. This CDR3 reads CASSMARRGEQYF. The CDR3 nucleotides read TGTGCCAGCAGTATGGCTAGGAGGGGTGAGCAGTACTTC. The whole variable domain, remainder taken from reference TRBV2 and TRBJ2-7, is EPEVTQTPSHQVTQMGQEVILRCVPISNHLYFYWYRQILGQKVEFLVSFYNNEISEKSEIFDDQFSVERPDGSNFTLKIRSTKLEDSAMYFCASSMARRGEQYFGPGTRLTVT.

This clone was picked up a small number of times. DNA for the CDR3: TGTGCCAGCTCACCCGGGACAGGGGGCGACGAGCAGTACTTC. It translates to CASSPGTGGDEQYF. The genes are TRBV18 and TRBJ2-7, with TRBD1 identical over 12 bases. The junction had 2 bases not matched to a gene; V was cut back by 3 bases and J by 5 bases. Germline V lookup: CDR1 KGHSH, CDR2 LQKENI. This CDR3 spans 14 amino acids.

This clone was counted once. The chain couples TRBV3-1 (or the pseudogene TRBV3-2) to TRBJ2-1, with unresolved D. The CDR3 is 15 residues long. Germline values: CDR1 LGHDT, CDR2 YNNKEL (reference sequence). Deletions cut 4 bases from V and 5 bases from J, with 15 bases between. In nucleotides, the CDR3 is TGTGCCAGCAGCCCATCTAACGGCGGTCACAATGAGCAGTTCTTC. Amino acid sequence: CASSPSNGGHNEQFF.

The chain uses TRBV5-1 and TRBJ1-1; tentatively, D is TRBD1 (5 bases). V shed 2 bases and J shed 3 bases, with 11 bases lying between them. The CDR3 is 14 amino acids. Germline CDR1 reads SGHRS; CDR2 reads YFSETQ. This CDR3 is CASSFEGVDTEAFF. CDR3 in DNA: TGCGCCAGCAGCTTCGAAGGGGTAGACACTGAAGCTTTCTTT.

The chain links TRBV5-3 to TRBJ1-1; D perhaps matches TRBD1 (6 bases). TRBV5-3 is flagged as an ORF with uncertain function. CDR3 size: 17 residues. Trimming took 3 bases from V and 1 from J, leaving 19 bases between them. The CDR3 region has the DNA TGTGCCAGAAGCTCCAAATCGCCCAAGGACAGGAACACTGAAGCTTTCTTT. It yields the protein CARSSKSPKDRNTEAFF.

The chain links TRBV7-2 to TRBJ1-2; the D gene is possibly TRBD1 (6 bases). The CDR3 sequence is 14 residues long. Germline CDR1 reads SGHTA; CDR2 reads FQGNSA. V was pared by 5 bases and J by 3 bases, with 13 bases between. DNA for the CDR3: TGTGCCAGCAGCCCCGAGGCAGGGGACTATGGCTACACCTTC. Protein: CASSPEAGDYGYTF.

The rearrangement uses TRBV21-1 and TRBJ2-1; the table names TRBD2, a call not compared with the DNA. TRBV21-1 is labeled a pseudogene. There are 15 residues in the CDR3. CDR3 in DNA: TGTGCCAGCAGCAAAGCGCACGGGAGGGGGAATGAGCAGTTCTTC. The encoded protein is CASSKAHGRGNEQFF.